This section outlines one T cell receptor (beta chain) sequence together with its context. Antigen unknown. This sample was taken from a study of cytomegalovirus exposure and HLA in healthy donors. Study-level results: Researchers reported in a later analysis that a missense DCLRE1C variant was tied to TCR beta V- and J-gene trimming. The authors later found HLA-associated TCR beta chains more clonally expanded than equally common others. In a later analysis, TCR association rates varied by HLA locus: DRB1 most, HLA-C fewest. A few chains tied to CMV proved CMV antigen-specific in vitro.

Germline V gene sequence: CDR1 ENHRY, CDR2 SYGVKD. The CDR3 spans 14 residues. The ends lost 8 bases at V and 7 bases at J; junction bases unmatched: 5. The PCR made use of 60 Vbeta and 13 Jbeta primers. Assay used: immunoSEQ multiplex PCR; TCRdb lists only in-frame clones, some missing. The sample includes under 150,000 clones, approximately 77% of them seen just once. The sample comprised PBMCs. This chain connects TRBV10-3 to TRBJ2-1, with 13 bases fitting TRBD2. The clonotype comes from a woman aged 55-69 years in good health and CMV-seronegative. CDR3 residues: CAISRTSGGNEQFF. In DNA, the CDR3 is TGTGCCATCTCCCGGACTAGCGGGGGTAATGAGCAGTTCTTC.